Below, 13 T cell receptor beta chains from the same sample are listed, as sequenced in a study of shared clonotypes between healthy human individuals. The protocol was immunoSEQ multiplex PCR, while the TCRdb copy is restricted to in-frame clones and leaves out a portion. The data hold some 2 million clones, with approximately 95% observed a single time. Naive CD8 isolation took CD45RO-negative cells positively selected for CCR7 and excluded terminally differentiated effector memory CD45RA+ cells. Sequencing was performed on naive CD8+ T cells sorted from blood. The receptors come from a man aged 18-30 years in good health.

The chain has TRBV27 and TRBJ2-3, with 7 bases fitting TRBD1. V lost 2 bases to trimming and J lost 5 bases; unmatched junction nucleotides: 4. Germline loops: CDR1 MNHEY, CDR2 SMNVEV (reference sequence). The length of the CDR3 is 14 residues. The CDR3 DNA follows: TGTGCCAGCAGTTTAACAGGGGCGTTAGATACGCAGTATTTT. Protein: CASSLTGALDTQYF.

The chain carries TRBV6-6 and TRBJ2-3; D is unclear. V was shortened by 0 bases and J by 3 bases, with 10 bases between the two germline ends. Per germline, CDR1 MNHNY and CDR2 SVGAGI (reference sequence). This CDR3 region has 15 residues. Here the CDR3 DNA reads TGTGCCAGCAGTTACTCGGTGGAGAAGACAGATACGCAGTATTTT. This encodes CASSYSVEKTDTQYF.

This chain joins TRBV5-6 and TRBJ2-1, with 7 bases identical to TRBD1. This CDR3 contains 15 residues. Per germline, CDR1 SGHDT and CDR2 YYEEEE. J gave up 9 bases and V 0 bases, and 9 bases lay outside the gene matches. CDR3 region: CASSLVTGEAFEQFF. The CDR3, as DNA: TGTGCCAGCAGCTTGGTCACAGGGGAAGCCTTTGAGCAGTTCTTC.

The chain links TRBV10-2 to TRBJ2-2, with D perhaps TRBD1 or TRBD2 (5 bases each). V dropped 2 bases and J dropped 4 bases, with 8 bases sitting between them. CDR1 and CDR2 (germline): WSHSY, SAAADI. The CDR3 has 14 amino acids. CDR3 coding DNA: TGCGCCAGCAGTGAGGGGACCGGCACCGGGGAGCTGTTTTTT. Amino acids: CASSEGTGTGELFF.

This clone was counted a single time. The chain combines TRBV7-9 with TRBJ2-3, with TRBD2 identical over 7 bases. Germline trimming cut 5 bases from V and 4 bases from J; bases unmatched to any gene: 15. CDR3 size: 17 residues. CDR1 and CDR2 (germline): SEHNR, FQNEAQ (reference sequence). CDR3 protein: CASSPWGAGERPDTQYF. The CDR3 bases are TGTGCCAGCAGCCCGTGGGGCGCGGGAGAGCGACCAGATACGCAGTATTTT.

The rearrangement uses TRBV30 and TRBJ2-3, with 9 bases aligning to TRBD2. Germline CDR1 GTSNPN, CDR2 SVGIG (reference sequence). The V segment lost 2 bases and the J segment 3 bases; nucleotides outside the gene matches: 6. The CDR3 totals 15 residues. The CDR3 DNA reads TGTGCCTGGAGTCCCCGCGGGAGGGTGACAGATACGCAGTATTTT. Its translation: CAWSPRGRVTDTQYF.

This clone was recorded once. The chain uses TRBV13 and TRBJ1-1; D unclear. CDR3 length: 13 residues. CDR1 is PRHDT and CDR2 is FYEKMQ in the germline V gene (reference sequence). V was trimmed by 4 bases and J by 3 bases, leaving 9 bases between them. CDR3 sequence reads: CASSSSGHTEAFF. The CDR3 DNA follows: TGTGCCAGCAGCTCCAGTGGTCACACTGAAGCTTTCTTT.

In the case of this clone: Different DNA sequences within this sample yield the same CDR3. The chain employs TRBV11-2 and TRBJ2-7, with 7 positions matching TRBD1. V was clipped by 5 bases and J by 4 bases; unmatched bases: 5. The CDR3 runs to 13 residues. From germline, CDR1 is SGHAT and CDR2 FQNNGV. The CDR3 DNA sequence: TGTGCCAGCAGCATGGGACAGTCTTACGAGCAGTACTTC. Protein: CASSMGQSYEQYF.

The chain recombines TRBV6-5 with TRBJ1-1, with D maybe TRBD1 (6 bases). The CDR3 totals 14 residues. With 6 bases removed from V and 4 bases from J, the gap between germline ends came to 15 bases. Germline loops: CDR1 MNHEY, CDR2 SVGAGI. The CDR3: CASSLAQGSTEAFF. As DNA, the CDR3 is TGTGCCAGCAGCCTAGCTCAGGGGAGCACTGAAGCTTTCTTT.

This rearrangement joins TRBV28 to TRBJ1-1; the D gene is possibly TRBD1 (6 bases). CDR1 MDHEN and CDR2 SYDVKM come from the germline V gene. The CDR3 covers 15 residues. The V end was cut by 5 bases, the J end by 2 bases, with 15 bases between. The CDR3 here is CASSGVRGPNTEAFF. CDR3 DNA sequence: TGTGCCAGCAGTGGGGTGCGGGGGCCTAACACTGAAGCTTTCTTT.

The V and J genes are TRBV9 and TRBJ2-3, with D possibly TRBD2 on 6 matching bases. The CDR3 sequence is 15 residues long. Per germline, CDR1 SGDLS and CDR2 YYNGEE. The V and J ends lost 4 bases and 1 base respectively, with 13 bases between them. The CDR3 nucleotides are TGTGCCAGCAGCTCTGGGACTCGGGGCACAGATACGCAGTATTTT. Translating it yields CASSSGTRGTDTQYF. Supplemented by reference TRBV9 and TRBJ2-3, the full variable domain reads DSGVTQTPKHLITATGQRVTLRCSPRSGDLSVYWYQQSLDQGLQFLIQYYNGEERAKGNILERFSAQQFPDLHSELNLSSLELGDSALYFCASSSGTRGTDTQYFGPGTRLTVL.

The rearrangement joins TRBV18 to TRBJ2-7; tentatively, D is TRBD2 (6 bases). Germline V gene sequence: CDR1 KGHSH, CDR2 LQKENI. The CDR3 covers 16 residues. V was cut by 6 bases and J by 3 bases, with 21 bases left in between. CDR3 DNA sequence: TGTGCCAGCTCTCCCCCGGGTGCGGAGGGGATCTACGAGCAGTACTTC. This sequence encodes CASSPPGAEGIYEQYF.

The chain joins TRBV5-6 to TRBJ1-6; perhaps TRBD1 as D (5 bases). V was clipped by 0 bases and J by 8 bases, with 9 bases between them. This CDR3 is built from 14 residues. Germline assignment: CDR1 SGHDT and CDR2 YYEEEE. The CDR3 spells CASSLGGVHSPLHF. As DNA, the CDR3 is TGTGCCAGCAGCTTGGGAGGGGTGCATTCACCCCTCCACTTT. The whole variable domain, remainder taken from reference TRBV5-6 and TRBJ1-6, is DAGVTQSPTHLIKTRGQQVTLRCSPKSGHDTVSWYQQALGQGPQFIFQYYEEEERQRGNFPDRFSGHQFPNYSSELNVNALLLGDSALYLCASSLGGVHSPLHFGNGTRLTVT.